Sequencing of this T cell receptor (beta chain) was carried out in a study of CD8 T cells in Susac syndrome (dated by TCRdb to the late 2010s). Regarding the research as a whole: Whether CD8+ T cell activation and differentiation in Susac syndrome was antigen driven was tested using repertoire sequencing. The study compared CD8+ T cell repertoire clonality among 12 healthy donors, some 14 Susac syndrome patients and some 16 multiple sclerosis patients.

RNA was extracted using the RNeasy kit, and about 0.45 to 1 ug of the RNA was reverse transcribed with random hexamers. The immunoSEQ multiplex PCR assay, covering 54 Vbeta and 13 Jbeta segments, was used to amplify TCR beta CDR3 regions. PCR amplification bias was corrected by using a synthetic template baseline for primer optimization and computational correction. Per the authors' processing: Only productive sequences were kept, with reads annotated to V, D and J genes according to IMGT and analyzed in immunoSEQ Analyzer. Clonality was calculated as one minus the Shannon entropy normalized by log2 of the number of productive unique sequences. For each patient and control, public and private clones were evaluated among the 100 most prevalent clones. Clones were defined as Susac-specific if absent from the healthy and MS cohorts, from 1052 published viral clones and from other ImmuneACCESS disease sequences. TCRdb passed the public sequencing reads through fastp at Q25 and MiXCR, retaining productive beta sequences. Entries that share a CDR3 protein sequence are merged under the most common genes and DNA. The V and J calls were determined by TCRdb, not by the authors. The sample records some 300,000 distinct CDR3 sequences, approximately 89% of which are singletons. The top ten constitute approximately 0.2% of the sample.

Regarding this clonotype: The antigen this receptor binds is unknown. No clone much larger than this one lies a single base away; base qualities are absent.

Beyond this particular receptor, the publication reports: The number of individuals in the TCR sequencing and HLA analysis was acknowledged as relatively small.

High-throughput TCR beta sequencing profiled peripheral blood CD8+ and CD4+ T cells from healthy donors, Susac syndrome patients and multiple sclerosis patients. Treatment-naive patients with stable or active relapsing-remitting disease fulfilling revised McDonald criteria were used as multiple sclerosis controls. Bulk CD8+ and CD4+ T cells were purified by magnetic negative isolation, while CD8+ TEMRA cells were enriched using FACS. Blood was collected in EDTA tubes and processed within 24 hours, with PBMCs isolated through density gradient centrifugation. PBMCs intended for TCR sequencing were frozen in liquid nitrogen and were later thawed in a 37 degrees C water bath. The sorted or isolated CD4+, CD8+ and CD8+ TEMRA cells reached a purity of at least 90%. Cut back by 5 bases and 8 bases, the V and J ends lie 22 bases apart. The CDR3 contains 16 residues, cysteine and phenylalanine counted. Only CDR3 DNA is held: 48 bases, read in frame from base 1. Taken from the germline V gene (reference sequence), the CDR1 and CDR2 loops are MNHEY and SMNVEV.

The source is a human donor with multiple sclerosis. Sample: CD8+ T cells from PBMCs. The chain was built from TRBV27 and TRBJ2-1; the best D guess is TRBD2, with 5 bases matching. The CDR3 sequence is CASSTFIGSVGDEQFF. In nucleotides, the sequence is TGTGCCAGCAGTACCTTCATAGGGTCCGTCGGGGATGAGCAGTTCTTC.